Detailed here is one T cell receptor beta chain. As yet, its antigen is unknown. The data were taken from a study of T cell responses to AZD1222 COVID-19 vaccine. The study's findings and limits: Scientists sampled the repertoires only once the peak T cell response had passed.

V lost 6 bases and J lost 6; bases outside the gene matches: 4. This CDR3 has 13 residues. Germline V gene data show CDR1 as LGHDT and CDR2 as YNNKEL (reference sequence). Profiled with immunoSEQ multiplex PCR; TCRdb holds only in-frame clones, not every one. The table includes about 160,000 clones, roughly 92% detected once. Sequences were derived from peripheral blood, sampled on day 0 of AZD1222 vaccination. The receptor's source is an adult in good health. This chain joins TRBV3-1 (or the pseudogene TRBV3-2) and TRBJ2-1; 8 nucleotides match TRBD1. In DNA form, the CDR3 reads TGTGCCAGCAGGCCAACAGGGGGCAATGAGCAGTTCTTC. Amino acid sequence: CASRPTGGNEQFF.